A selection of T cell receptor beta chains follows, all from one sample in a study of chemoradiotherapy in HPV16-positive cancers. Using immunoSEQ multiplex PCR, the repertoire was profiled, and TCRdb retains in-frame clones only, with some absent. Of approximately 5,000 clones listed, about 80% were seen once; the top ten hold about 36%. Sampling was done from a patient who underwent chemoradiotherapy. These receptor sequences come from a human donor with HPV-associated anogenital cancer. Both conserved end residues are part of each CDR3. The order of the fields is clone size, D gene, V gene, J gene, CDR3 DNA, CDR3 protein. D genes are given only for firm matches. Clone size, where shown, is once, few, many, or a class for clones that have expanded.

>.|.|TRBV19|TRBJ1-4
TGTGCCAGTAGTATAGGGGACCTACGGAATGAAAAACTGTTTTTT
CASSIGDLRNEKLFF
>.|.|TRBV5-1|TRBJ2-3
TGCGCCAGCAGCTTGGGAGGGACCGGAGATACGCAGTATTTT
CASSLGGTGDTQYF
>.|.|TRBV7-8|TRBJ1-1
TGTGCCAGCAGCCCGTTTCGGGCAACCCAGAACACTGAAGCTTTCTTT
CASSPFRATQNTEAFF
>.|.|TRBV9|TRBJ1-6
TGTGCCAGCAGCGTAGTCTTGGGGGACTCACCCCTCCACTTT
CASSVVLGDSPLHF
>.|.|TRBV15|TRBJ1-2
TGTGCCACCAGCAGTGGCAGTGGGGCTGGCTACACCTTC
CATSSGSGAGYTF
>.|.|TRBV19|TRBJ2-1
TGTGCCAGTAGTATAGGTCTTACTTGGGGGGAGCAGTTCTTC
CASSIGLTWGEQFF
>.|.|TRBV6-6|TRBJ2-5
TGTGCCAGCACGTTGAGCGGGCCCCAAGAGACCCAGTACTTC
CASTLSGPQETQYF
>.|.|TRBV7-2|TRBJ1-2
TGTGCCAGCAGCTTAGGGGGAGCAGGGAACTATGGCTACACCTTC
CASSLGGAGNYGYTF
>.|.|TRBV4-3|TRBJ1-1
TGCGCCAGCAGCCAAGATTGGAGGGGGAAGTTTATAGGTGCTTTCTTT
CASSQDWRGKFIGAFF
>.|.|TRBV2|TRBJ1-2
TGTGCCAGCAGTGATGGGTGGAGTGGCTACACCTTC
CASSDGWSGYTF
>.|.|TRBV27|TRBJ2-7
TGTGCCAGCAGTTCAGCCGGGTCAGGCGGGGAGCAGTACTTC
CASSSAGSGGEQYF
>.|.|TRBV11-3|TRBJ2-1
TGTGCCAGCAGCTTATCGGGACGCTCGAGCTCCTACAATGAGCAGTTCTTC
CASSLSGRSSSYNEQFF
>.|TRBD1|TRBV11-3|TRBJ1-5
TGTGCCAGCAGCTACGGACAGGGCGGCAATCAGCCCCAGCATTTT
CASSYGQGGNQPQHF
>few|.|TRBV6-5|TRBJ1-5
TGTGCCAGCAGTTACTCAGTCGGGACCAATCAGCCCCAGCATTTT
CASSYSVGTNQPQHF
>.|.|TRBV5-4|TRBJ2-7
TGTGCCAGCAGCTTGGGGGGACACATGGGGTACGAGCAGTACTTC
CASSLGGHMGYEQYF
>.|.|TRBV5-6|TRBJ1-1
TGTGCCAGCAGCCTTTCTGGGACCTTGAACACTGAAGCTTTCTTT
CASSLSGTLNTEAFF
>.|.|TRBV18|TRBJ1-5
TGTGCCAGCTCACCCCAGTTGGGGCAGCCCCAGCATTTT
CASSPQLGQPQHF
>.|.|TRBV2|TRBJ1-1
TGTGCCAGCAGACGGGCCTCTGAAGCTTTCTTT
CASRRASEAFF
>.|.|TRBV6-5|TRBJ1-4
TGTGCCACCCTGTCCTTAGGGGGGGGGACGGAAAAACTGTTTTTT
CATLSLGGGTEKLFF
>.|TRBD2|TRBV19|TRBJ2-1
TGTGCCAGCGCGACCGGGAGGACCTACAATGAGCAGTTCTTC
CASATGRTYNEQFF
>.|.|TRBV2|TRBJ2-5
TGTGCCAGCAGTCAGGGTTCCGGCTGGCAAGAGACCCAGTACTTC
CASSQGSGWQETQYF
>few|.|TRBV4-1|TRBJ1-2
TGCGCCAGCGCCCGGGAGAGCTATGGCTACACCTTC
CASARESYGYTF
>.|TRBD2|TRBV2|TRBJ2-5
TGTGCCAGCAGTGTGACCGGGACTAGTGTGGAGACCCAGTACTTC
CASSVTGTSVETQYF
>.|TRBD1|TRBV6-1|TRBJ1-2
TGTGCCAGCAGTGAACGAACAGGGGCTAACTATGGCTACACCTTC
CASSERTGANYGYTF
>few|.|TRBV4-1|TRBJ1-2
TGCGCCACCTCTGACAGACTCTATGGCTACACCTTC
CATSDRLYGYTF
>.|.|TRBV28|TRBJ1-2
TGTGCCAGCAGTGACCGGGGCTACTATGGCTACACCTTC
CASSDRGYYGYTF
>.|TRBD1|TRBV12-5|TRBJ2-5
TGTGCTAGTGGCCGTGGACAGGGCCAAGAGACCCAGTACTTC
CASGRGQGQETQYF
>.|.|TRBV18|TRBJ1-5
TGTGCCAGCTCACCGGAGGGTGGCGGCAATCAGCCCCAGCATTTT
CASSPEGGGNQPQHF
>few|.|TRBV30|TRBJ1-5
TGTGCCTGGAGTGGACAGGCCAATCAGCCCCAGCATTTT
CAWSGQANQPQHF
>.|.|TRBV10-1|TRBJ2-3
TGCGCCAGCAGTTTGACGTCGGGCACAGATACGCAGTATTTT
CASSLTSGTDTQYF
>few|.|TRBV5-4|TRBJ2-1
TGTGCCAGCAGCTTGATCCGGAGTGGTTCCAATGAGCAGTTCTTC
CASSLIRSGSNEQFF
>.|TRBD2|TRBV18|TRBJ2-1
TGTGCCAGCTCAGCCACTAGCGGGAGGAACAATGAGCAGTTCTTC
CASSATSGRNNEQFF
>.|TRBD2|TRBV10-3|TRBJ2-3
TGTGCCATCAGTGCGGGACTAGCGGGGGGGCAGACAGATACGCAGTATTTT
CAISAGLAGGQTDTQYF
>.|.|TRBV10-1|TRBJ2-7
TGCGCCAGCAGTGACTACCAACCCTCTTCGACAGCCTACGAGCAGTACTTC
CASSDYQPSSTAYEQYF
>.|.|TRBV19|TRBJ1-4
TGTGCCAGTAGCCGGACCGTAGGGGAAAAACTGTTTTTT
CASSRTVGEKLFF
>.|TRBD2|TRBV18|TRBJ2-5
TGTGCCAGCTCCCCGCCGGGACTAGCGGGTTCGGAGACCCAGTACTTC
CASSPPGLAGSETQYF
>.|.|TRBV6-1|TRBJ1-3
TGTGCCAGCAGTACCACAGGGAAGGAAAACACCATATATTTT
CASSTTGKENTIYF
>.|TRBD1|TRBV4-3|TRBJ2-2
TGCGCCAGCAGCCCGTTTGGGACAGGGAGGGACACCGGGGAGCTGTTTTTT
CASSPFGTGRDTGELFF
>.|.|TRBV7-2|TRBJ1-5
TGTGCCAGCAGCTTAGGGATAGGAGGGCATCAGCCCCAGCATTTT
CASSLGIGGHQPQHF
>.|.|TRBV11-3|TRBJ1-1
TGTGCCAGCAGCTTGACATCTAGCCCCACTGAAGCTTTCTTT
CASSLTSSPTEAFF
>.|.|TRBV29-1|TRBJ1-2
TGCAGCGTGGGGCTCAGTGAGGGAATCGGGGGCTACACCTTC
CSVGLSEGIGGYTF
>.|TRBD1|TRBV29-1|TRBJ2-1
TGCAGCGTATTAGACAGGGGCCCCTACAATGAGCAGTTCTTC
CSVLDRGPYNEQFF
>.|.|TRBV11-3|TRBJ1-2
TGTGCCAGCAGCCCCTTAAGGGGGGGCCCCTATGGCTACACCTTC
CASSPLRGGPYGYTF
>few|.|TRBV4-1|TRBJ1-4
TGCGCCAGCAGCCACCCGACAGACCTTAGTGAAAAACTGTTTTTT
CASSHPTDLSEKLFF
>once|.|TRBV2|TRBJ1-2
TGTGCCAGCAGTGATCGACAGCCGGTTGATGGCTACACCTTC
CASSDRQPVDGYTF
>.|TRBD1|TRBV4-2|TRBJ2-7
TGTGCCAGCAGCCAGGAATCCGGGACAGGGGGTGGAGAGCAGTACTTC
CASSQESGTGGGEQYF
>few|.|TRBV19|TRBJ1-3
TGTGCCAGTAGTTTGGGCAGGTCAAACACCATATATTTT
CASSLGRSNTIYF
>.|.|TRBV21-1|TRBJ2-1
TGTGCCAGCAGCAAAGCGCTCCCGGGAAATGAGCAGTTCTTC
CASSKALPGNEQFF
>.|TRBD1|TRBV18|TRBJ2-6
TGTGCCAGCTCACGAACGACAGGGGGTCCCTCTGGGGCCAACGTCCTGACTTTC
CASSRTTGGPSGANVLTF
>.|.|TRBV29-1|TRBJ1-5
TGCAGCGTCGCACAACAGTCCAATCAGCCCCAGCATTTT
CSVAQQSNQPQHF